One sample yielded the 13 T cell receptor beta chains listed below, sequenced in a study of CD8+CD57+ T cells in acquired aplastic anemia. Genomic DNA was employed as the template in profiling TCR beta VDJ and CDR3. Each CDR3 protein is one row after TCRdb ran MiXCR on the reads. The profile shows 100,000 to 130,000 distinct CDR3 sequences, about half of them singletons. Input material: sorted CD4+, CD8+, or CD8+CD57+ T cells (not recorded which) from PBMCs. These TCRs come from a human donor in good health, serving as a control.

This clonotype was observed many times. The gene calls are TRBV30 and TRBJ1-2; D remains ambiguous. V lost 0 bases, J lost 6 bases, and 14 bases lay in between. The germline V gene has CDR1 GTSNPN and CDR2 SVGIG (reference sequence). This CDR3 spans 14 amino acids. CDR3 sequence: CAWSVTGWVNGYTF. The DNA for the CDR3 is TGTGCCTGGAGTGTAACGGGCTGGGTGAATGGCTACACCTTC.

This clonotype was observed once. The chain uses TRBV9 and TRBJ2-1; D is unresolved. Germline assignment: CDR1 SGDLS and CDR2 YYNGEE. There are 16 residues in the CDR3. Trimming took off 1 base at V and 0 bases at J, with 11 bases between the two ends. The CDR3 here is CASSVFGPSSYNEQFF. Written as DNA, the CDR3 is TGTGCCAGCAGCGTATTTGGGCCAAGCTCCTACAATGAGCAGTTCTTC.

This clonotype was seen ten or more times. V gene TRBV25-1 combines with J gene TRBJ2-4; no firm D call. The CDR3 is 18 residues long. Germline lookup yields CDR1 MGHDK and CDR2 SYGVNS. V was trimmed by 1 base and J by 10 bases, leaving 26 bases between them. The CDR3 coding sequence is TGTGCCAGCAGTGAATTACATGTTGATGGCCTCGAAACCCCAATTCAGTACTTC. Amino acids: CASSELHVDGLETPIQYF.

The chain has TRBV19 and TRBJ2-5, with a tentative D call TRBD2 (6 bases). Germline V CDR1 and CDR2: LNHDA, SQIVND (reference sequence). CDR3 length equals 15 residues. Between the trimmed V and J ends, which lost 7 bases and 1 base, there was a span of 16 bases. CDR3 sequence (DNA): TGTGCCAGTAAGGAGGGCGGGGCCCCCCAAGAGACCCAGTACTTC. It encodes CASKEGGAPQETQYF.

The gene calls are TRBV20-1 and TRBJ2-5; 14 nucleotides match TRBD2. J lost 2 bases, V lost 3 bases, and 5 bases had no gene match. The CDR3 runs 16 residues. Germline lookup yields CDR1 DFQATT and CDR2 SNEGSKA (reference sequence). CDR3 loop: CSARTSGGGIQETQYF. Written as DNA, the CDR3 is TGCAGTGCTAGGACTAGCGGGGGGGGCATACAAGAGACCCAGTACTTC.

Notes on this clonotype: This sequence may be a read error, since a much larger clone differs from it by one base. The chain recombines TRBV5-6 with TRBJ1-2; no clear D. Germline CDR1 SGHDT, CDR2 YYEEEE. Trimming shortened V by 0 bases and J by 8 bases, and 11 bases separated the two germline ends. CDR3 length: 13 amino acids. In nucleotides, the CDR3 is TGTGCCAGCAGCTTGGGTCAGGCGGGAGGCTACACCTTC. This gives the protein CASSLGQAGGYTF.

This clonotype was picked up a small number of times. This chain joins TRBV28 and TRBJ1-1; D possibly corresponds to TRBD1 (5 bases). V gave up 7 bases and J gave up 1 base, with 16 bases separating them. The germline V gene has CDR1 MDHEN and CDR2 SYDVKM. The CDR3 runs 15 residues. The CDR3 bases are TGTGCCAGCACCCCTACCGGGACCACGAACACTGAAGCTTTCTTT. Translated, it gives CASTPTGTTNTEAFF.

In DNA form, the CDR3 reads TGTGCCAGCAGCCCCATGACATCTAACTATGGCTACACCTTC. It is translated as CASSPMTSNYGYTF. The chain recombines TRBV6-2 or TRBV6-3 with TRBJ1-2; D unresolved. The CDR3 is 14 residues long. Germline V lookup: CDR1 MNHEY, CDR2 SVGEGT. V gave up 6 bases and J gave up 0 bases, with 11 bases separating them.

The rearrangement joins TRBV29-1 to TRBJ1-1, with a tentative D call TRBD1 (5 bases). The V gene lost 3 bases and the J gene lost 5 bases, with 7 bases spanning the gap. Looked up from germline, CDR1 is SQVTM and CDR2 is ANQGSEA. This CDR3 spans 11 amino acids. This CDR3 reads CSVDRQTEAFF. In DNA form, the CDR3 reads TGCAGCGTTGATCGACAGACTGAAGCTTTCTTT.

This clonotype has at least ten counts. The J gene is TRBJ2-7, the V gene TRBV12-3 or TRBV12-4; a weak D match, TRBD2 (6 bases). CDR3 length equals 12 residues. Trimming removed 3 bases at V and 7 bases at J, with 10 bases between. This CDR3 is CASSLLREEQYF. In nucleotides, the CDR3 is TGTGCCAGCAGTTTGCTCCGGGAGGAGCAGTACTTC.

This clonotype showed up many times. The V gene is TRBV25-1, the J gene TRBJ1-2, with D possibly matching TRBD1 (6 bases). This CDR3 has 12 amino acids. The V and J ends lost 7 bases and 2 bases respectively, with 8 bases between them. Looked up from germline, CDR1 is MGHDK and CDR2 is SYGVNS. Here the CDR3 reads CASTDSNYGYTF. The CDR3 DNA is TGTGCCAGCACGGACAGCAACTATGGCTACACCTTC.

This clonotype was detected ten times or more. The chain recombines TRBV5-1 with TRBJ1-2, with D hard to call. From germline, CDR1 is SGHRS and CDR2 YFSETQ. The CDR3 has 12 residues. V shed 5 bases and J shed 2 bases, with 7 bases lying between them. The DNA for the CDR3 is TGCGCCAGCAGAGTGCAGAACTATGGCTACACCTTC. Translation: CASRVQNYGYTF.

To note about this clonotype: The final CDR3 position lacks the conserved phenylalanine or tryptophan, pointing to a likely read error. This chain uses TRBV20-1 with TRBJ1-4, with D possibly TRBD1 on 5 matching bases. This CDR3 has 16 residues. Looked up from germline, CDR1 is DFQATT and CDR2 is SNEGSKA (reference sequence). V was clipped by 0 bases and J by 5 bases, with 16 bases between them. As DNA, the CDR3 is TGCAGTGCTAGAGATTCTGGTAGGGGATTAAATGAAAAACTGTTTTCT. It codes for CSARDSGRGLNEKLFS.